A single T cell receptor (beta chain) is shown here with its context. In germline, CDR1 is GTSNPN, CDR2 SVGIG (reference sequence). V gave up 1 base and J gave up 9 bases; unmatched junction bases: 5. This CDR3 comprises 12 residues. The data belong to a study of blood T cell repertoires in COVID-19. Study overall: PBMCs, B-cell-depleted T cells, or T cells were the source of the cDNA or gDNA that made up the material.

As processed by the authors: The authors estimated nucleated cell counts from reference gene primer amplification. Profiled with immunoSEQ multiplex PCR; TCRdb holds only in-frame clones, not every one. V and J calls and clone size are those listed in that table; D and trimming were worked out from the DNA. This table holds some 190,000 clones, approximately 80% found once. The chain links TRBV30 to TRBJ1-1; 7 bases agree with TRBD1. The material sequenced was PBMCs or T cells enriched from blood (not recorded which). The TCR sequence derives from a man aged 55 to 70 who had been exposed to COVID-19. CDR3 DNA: TGTGCCTGGAGTGGAGACAGGGATAAAGCTTTCTTT. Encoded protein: CAWSGDRDKAFF.